Described below is a single T cell receptor beta chain sequence and its context. What it binds is not known. PCR was performed using 60 Vbeta and 13 Jbeta primers. The table came from immunoSEQ multiplex PCR; TCRdb's copy has only in-frame clones and leaves some out. The table records fewer than 250,000 clones, about 80% of them present only once. The sample is drawn from a study of cytomegalovirus exposure and HLA in healthy donors. Study observations and caveats: Excluded: some indistinguishable V segments such as TRBV6-2 and TRBV6-3.

Germline V gene data show CDR1 as KGHSH and CDR2 as LQKENI. With V trimmed by 4 bases and J by 9 bases, 11 bases remained unmatched. The CDR3 is 15 residues long. This chain uses TRBV18 with TRBJ2-1; 8 positions match TRBD1. The specimen sequenced was PBMCs. The TCR sequence derives from a middle-aged man in good health and CMV-seronegative. The CDR3: CASSRERQGLSEQFF. The CDR3 DNA reads as TGTGCCAGCTCACGGGAAAGACAGGGGCTTTCTGAGCAGTTCTTC.